The next 31 T cell receptor beta chains were all read from a single sample in a study of blood T cell repertoires in COVID-19. Clones were sequenced by immunoSEQ multiplex PCR, and TCRdb holds only the in-frame ones, with some missing. The sample carries 99,000 or so clones, over 70% recorded once. Sequenced: peripheral blood. These receptors originate from a middle-aged man with acute or convalescent COVID-19.

The CDR3 is CASSTRGYTEAFF. As DNA, the CDR3 is TGTGCCAGTAGTACCAGGGGATACACTGAAGCTTTCTTT. This sequence joins TRBV19 and TRBJ1-1, with D perhaps matching TRBD1 (6 bases). This CDR3 region has 13 residues. The V gene lost 4 bases and the J gene lost 3 bases, with 9 bases spanning the gap. Germline V gene data show CDR1 as LNHDA and CDR2 as SQIVND (reference sequence).

The rearrangement joins TRBV19 to TRBJ2-1; D not certain. Germline values: CDR1 LNHDA, CDR2 SQIVND (reference sequence). V gave up 8 bases and J gave up 10 bases, with 18 bases separating them. This CDR3 is built from 13 residues. The CDR3 sequence is CASSSHPSREQFF. In DNA form, the CDR3 reads TGTGCCAGTTCTTCCCACCCGAGCCGGGAGCAGTTCTTC.

This chain uses TRBV5-1 with TRBJ2-7; 9 bases align to TRBD1. The CDR3 is 14 residues long. Trimming at V came to 0 bases and at J to 6 bases, leaving 4 bases not matched to a gene. The germline CDR1 and CDR2 sequences are SGHRS and YFSETQ. For the CDR3, the DNA is TGCGCCAGCAGCTTGGCCGCGGGACAGGGCGAGCAGTACTTC. It translates to CASSLAAGQGEQYF.

This clone was seen a single time. This sequence joins TRBV11-2 and TRBJ2-1, with D unresolved. Trimming left V 3 bases short and J 6 bases short, with 6 bases between. From germline, CDR1 is SGHAT and CDR2 FQNNGV. The CDR3 extends over 12 amino acids. The CDR3 is CASSLGRNEQFF. CDR3 in DNA: TGTGCCAGCAGCTTGGGCCGCAATGAGCAGTTCTTC.

This clone has a handful of counts. The J gene is TRBJ2-1, the V gene TRBV29-1; 13 nucleotides line up with TRBD2. V shed 6 bases, J shed 2 bases, and the junction held 4 bases outside the gene matches. Germline lookup yields CDR1 SQVTM and CDR2 ANQGSEA. The CDR3 contains 15 residues. The CDR3 nucleotides are TGCAGCGTGAAGGGACTAGCGGGACCCTACAATGAGCAGTTCTTC. Encoded protein: CSVKGLAGPYNEQFF.

The chain joins TRBV5-5 to TRBJ2-1, with a weak D call TRBD1 (5 bases). This CDR3 region has 12 residues. Per the germline V gene, CDR1 is SGHKS and CDR2 is YYEKEE (reference sequence). Trimming cost V 4 bases and J 9 bases, with 11 bases left between them. The CDR3 loop reads CASSHDSSEQFF. The CDR3 region has the DNA TGTGCCAGCAGCCACGACAGTAGTGAGCAGTTCTTC.

This chain connects TRBV3-1 (or the pseudogene TRBV3-2) to TRBJ2-1; 7 bases line up with TRBD2. The J segment lost 3 bases and the V segment lost 2 bases, leaving 4 bases of the junction unmatched. CDR1 is LGHDT and CDR2 is YNNKEL in the germline V gene (reference sequence). The CDR3 spans 15 residues. The CDR3, as DNA: TGTGCCAGCAGCCAAAAGCCGGGGGGCTACAATGAGCAGTTCTTC. Protein product: CASSQKPGGYNEQFF.

The chain uses TRBV10-1 and TRBJ1-1, with 7 positions matching TRBD1. After removal of 3 bases from V and 3 bases from J, the junction contained 1 base not matched to a gene. The V gene's germline CDR1 is WNHNN and CDR2 SYGVQD (reference sequence). The CDR3 has 13 amino acids. CDR3 sequence reads: CASSDQGDTEAFF. The CDR3 coding sequence is TGCGCCAGCAGTGACCAGGGGGACACTGAAGCTTTCTTT.

The rearrangement uses TRBV21-1 and TRBJ2-2; the DNA was not compared with TRBD1, the D call given in the table. TRBV21-1 is classified as a pseudogene. The CDR3 length is 18 residues. The CDR3 nucleotides are TGTGCCAGCAGCGCGAACACCCCAGGGGGGACTAACACCGGGGAGCTGTTTTTT. Residues: CASSANTPGGTNTGELFF.

V gene TRBV12-5 combines with J gene TRBJ1-2; unclear D gene. V was cut by 6 bases and J by 5 bases, with 13 bases left in between. The germline CDR1 and CDR2 sequences are LGHNT and FRNRAP. The CDR3 covers 13 residues. Here the CDR3 DNA reads TGTGCTAGTGGCCGCGAGGGTTTTTATGGCTACACCTTC. This translates into CASGREGFYGYTF.

This clone has just one count. The V call is TRBV5-1, the J call TRBJ1-2; a weak D match, TRBD1 (5 bases). The V end was cut by 3 bases, the J end by 2 bases, with 17 bases between. This CDR3 comprises 16 residues. Germline V CDR1 and CDR2: SGHRS, YFSETQ. The chain's CDR3 is CASSWEGPPPNYGYTF. CDR3 coding DNA: TGCGCCAGCAGCTGGGAGGGACCCCCACCCAACTATGGCTACACCTTC.

The chain carries TRBV5-1 and TRBJ1-3, with D perhaps TRBD1 (5 bases). Trimming stripped 0 bases from V and 0 bases from J, with 13 bases between. CDR1 SGHRS and CDR2 YFSETQ come from the germline V gene. There are 17 residues in the CDR3. This CDR3 reads CASSLAARQSSGNTIYF. The CDR3 coding sequence is TGCGCCAGCAGCTTGGCCGCGAGACAGAGCTCTGGAAACACCATATATTTT.

The V call is TRBV7-9, the J call TRBJ1-6; 9 bases are a match to TRBD1. This CDR3 has 14 amino acids. Per the germline V gene, CDR1 is SEHNR and CDR2 is FQNEAQ (reference sequence). V dropped 5 bases and J dropped 8; count of bases not matched to a gene: 4. The CDR3 loop reads CASSVTGGDSPLHF. The CDR3 DNA reads as TGTGCCAGCAGCGTTACAGGGGGCGATTCACCCCTCCACTTT.

The chain employs TRBV5-5 and TRBJ2-7, with 7 bases lining up with TRBD1. Losses at the gene ends were 4 bases for V and 3 bases for J; bases not matched to a gene: 13. The CDR3 is 16 amino acids. Germline lookup yields CDR1 SGHKS and CDR2 YYEKEE (reference sequence). The CDR3 region is CASSQLPGTAIYEQYF. The CDR3 DNA reads TGTGCCAGCAGCCAACTTCCCGGGACAGCCATCTACGAGCAGTACTTC.

The chain recombines TRBV9 with TRBJ2-1; D unclear. The CDR3 has 12 amino acids. V was trimmed by 4 bases and J by 7 bases, leaving 9 bases between them. Germline CDR1 and CDR2: SGDLS and YYNGEE. In nucleotides, the CDR3 is TGTGCCAGCAGCCAGACGCGGAATGAGCAGTTCTTC. Encoded protein: CASSQTRNEQFF.

The V call is TRBV4-1, the J call TRBJ2-3; perhaps TRBD2 as D (6 bases). V gave up 3 bases and J gave up 6 bases, with 19 bases separating them. The length of the CDR3 is 16 residues. Germline values: CDR1 MGHRA, CDR2 YSYEKL. This CDR3 is CASSQDITGRPDTQYF. CDR3 DNA: TGCGCCAGCAGCCAGGATATAACCGGGAGACCCGATACGCAGTATTTT.

The chain has TRBV6-5 and TRBJ1-6, with TRBD1 matching 9 bases. Germline lookup yields CDR1 MNHEY and CDR2 SVGAGI. CDR3 length: 14 amino acids. The trim removed 8 bases at V and 6 bases at J, leaving 5 bases unmatched. CDR3 bases: TGTGCCAGCCAAGAGACAGGGGGTAATTCACCCCTCCACTTT. Protein product: CASQETGGNSPLHF.

The chain combines TRBV25-1 with TRBJ2-2, with TRBD2 matching over 8 bases. CDR3 size: 17 residues. Germline V gene sequence: CDR1 MGHDK, CDR2 SYGVNS. V lost 0 bases and J lost 1; bases outside the gene matches: 4. In nucleotides, the CDR3 is TGTGCCAGCAGTGAATACGGGGGGGCCTGGAACACCGGGGAGCTGTTTTTT. Protein product: CASSEYGGAWNTGELFF. Combining the CDR3 with reference TRBV25-1 and TRBJ2-2 gives the whole variable domain EADIYQTPRYLVIGTGKKITLECSQTMGHDKMYWYQQDPGMELHLIHYSYGVNSTEKGDLSSESTVSRIRTEHFPLTLESARPSHTSQYLCASSEYGGAWNTGELFFGEGSRLTVL.

The chain employs TRBV10-3 and TRBJ2-3; 9 bases agree with TRBD2. V lost 6 bases to trimming and J lost 2 bases; unmatched junction nucleotides: 6. The CDR3 has 15 amino acids. The germline V gene encodes CDR1 ENHRY and CDR2 SYGVKD. CDR3 sequence reads: CAIRRASGVTDTQYF. The CDR3 DNA reads TGTGCCATCAGGAGGGCTAGCGGGGTCACAGATACGCAGTATTTT.

The chain employs TRBV2 and TRBJ2-5, with 10 bases identical to TRBD2. Germline CDR1 SNHLY, CDR2 FYNNEI. V lost 1 base and J lost 5; bases outside the gene matches: 7. The CDR3 loop spans 16 amino acids. The chain's CDR3 is CASSEGIAGGRETQYF. In DNA, the CDR3 is TGTGCCAGCAGTGAAGGGATAGCGGGAGGTCGGGAGACCCAGTACTTC. The full variable domain, completed using reference TRBV2 and TRBJ2-5, is EPEVTQTPSHQVTQMGQEVILRCVPISNHLYFYWYRQILGQKVEFLVSFYNNEISEKSEIFDDQFSVERPDGSNFTLKIRSTKLEDSAMYFCASSEGIAGGRETQYFGPGTRLLVL.

The CDR3: CASSLVTRGQPQHF. The CDR3 region has the DNA TGTGCCAGCAGCTTAGTTACCCGGGGTCAGCCCCAGCATTTT. V gene TRBV7-8 combines with J gene TRBJ1-5; D unresolved. The germline V and J ends were trimmed by 1 base and 6 bases, with 10 bases remaining between them. Germline CDR1 and CDR2: SGHVS and FQNEAQ. CDR3 length: 14 residues.

V and J are TRBV28 and TRBJ2-2; D uncertain. The CDR3 loop spans 13 amino acids. Trimming took off 1 base at V and 6 bases at J, with 6 bases between the two ends. Per germline, CDR1 MDHEN and CDR2 SYDVKM. The CDR3 loop is CASSLFSSGELFF. The CDR3 nucleotides are TGTGCCAGCAGTTTATTTTCGTCCGGGGAGCTGTTTTTT.

This clone is a singleton in its sample. V gene TRBV2 combines with J gene TRBJ1-6; weak D call: TRBD1 (5 bases). The germline gives CDR1 SNHLY, CDR2 FYNNEI. CDR3 length equals 13 residues. The CDR3 DNA reads TGTGCTTCGACCGAACAGGCTAGTCCACCCCTCCACTTT. Its protein product is CASTEQASPPLHF.

The chain recombines TRBV9 with TRBJ2-1; 9 bases align to TRBD2. The germline gives CDR1 SGDLS, CDR2 YYNGEE. V was pared by 0 bases and J by 8 bases, with 12 bases of the junction left unmatched. This CDR3 comprises 17 residues. CDR3 residues: CASSVDLAGGRRDEQFF. The CDR3 DNA follows: TGTGCCAGCAGCGTAGATCTGGCGGGAGGGCGTCGGGATGAGCAGTTCTTC.

This clone was recorded once. The J gene is TRBJ2-7, the V gene TRBV19; 13 bases are a match to TRBD2. The germline V gene has CDR1 LNHDA and CDR2 SQIVND (reference sequence). The CDR3 runs to 14 residues. V was clipped by 5 bases and J by 4 bases; unmatched bases: 2. The CDR3 is CASSPGLAGYEQYF. The CDR3 bases are TGTGCCAGTAGTCCGGGACTAGCGGGATACGAGCAGTACTTC.

The J gene is TRBJ2-7, the V gene TRBV2, with D possibly matching TRBD1 (5 bases). Trimming pared 10 bases from V and 0 bases from J, leaving 25 bases between. The CDR3 totals 17 residues. Germline assignment: CDR1 SNHLY and CDR2 FYNNEI. This CDR3 reads CATSKGVSDTYSYEQYF. Here the CDR3 DNA reads TGTGCCACCTCTAAAGGGGTCTCTGACACCTACTCCTACGAGCAGTACTTC.

This chain joins TRBV28 and TRBJ2-3, with TRBD1 identical over 10 bases. Germline V CDR1 and CDR2: MDHEN, SYDVKM. Germline trimming cut 2 bases from V and 6 bases from J; bases unmatched to any gene: 5. CDR3 length: 15 amino acids. The CDR3 reads CASSLTGQGKDTQYF. The DNA of the CDR3 is TGTGCCAGCAGTTTAACGGGACAGGGGAAGGATACGCAGTATTTT. Complete variable domain (other parts from reference TRBV28 and TRBJ2-3): DVKVTQSSRYLVKRTGEKVFLECVQDMDHENMFWYRQDPGLGLRLIYFSYDVKMKEKGDIPEGYSVSREKKERFSLILESASTNQTSMYLCASSLTGQGKDTQYFGPGTRLTVL.

This chain links TRBV19 with TRBJ2-3, with 7 positions matching TRBD2. Germline loops: CDR1 LNHDA, CDR2 SQIVND (reference sequence). The CDR3 sequence is 16 residues long. The V and J ends lost 1 base and 5 bases, in that order; junction bases with no gene match: 9. The CDR3 bases are TGTGCCAGTAGTATAGGGTGGGAGGGCCCTGGAGATACGCAGTATTTT. Residues: CASSIGWEGPGDTQYF.

This sequence joins TRBV15 and TRBJ2-3, with 7 bases aligning to TRBD1. This CDR3 spans 16 amino acids. Germline V gene lookup returns CDR1 LNHNV and CDR2 YYDKDF (reference sequence). J gave up 1 base and V 4 bases, and 8 bases lay outside the gene matches. CDR3 sequence reads: CATSKRQGRGTDTQYF. DNA of the CDR3: TGTGCCACCAGCAAACGACAGGGAAGGGGCACAGATACGCAGTATTTT.

This clone has more than one count but fewer than ten. The gene calls are TRBV6-4 and TRBJ2-3; 12 bases are shared with TRBD2. Germline loops: CDR1 MRHNA, CDR2 SNTAGT. The CDR3 runs 15 residues. The ends lost 11 bases at V and 5 bases at J; junction bases unmatched: 11. CDR3 sequence: CALRGLAGGLDTQYF. Here the CDR3 DNA reads TGTGCCCTAAGGGGGCTAGCGGGAGGGTTAGATACGCAGTATTTT.

In its sample, this clone was seen a few times. V is TRBV14 and J is TRBJ1-4, with D possibly being TRBD1 (5 bases). Germline V CDR1 and CDR2: SGHDN, FVKESK. V was trimmed by 0 bases and J by 8 bases, leaving 16 bases between them. This CDR3 region has 16 residues. The DNA for the CDR3 is TGTGCCAGCAGCCAAGATCCCGTGCGGGGCTGGGAAAAACTGTTTTTT. Encoded protein: CASSQDPVRGWEKLFF.